The TCR beta chain under discussion was sequenced for a study of cytomegalovirus exposure and HLA in healthy donors. This PCR relied on a set of 60 Vbeta primers and 13 Jbeta primers. The assay was immunoSEQ multiplex PCR, and TCRdb's table has in-frame clones only and misses some. This sample has just over 60,000 clones, with approximately 87% found just once. The sequence came from a man aged 18 to 35 in good health and CMV-seronegative. The specimen was PBMCs.

CDR3 residues: CASSFLNYGYTF. CDR3 sequence (DNA): TGTGCCAGCAGCTTCCTCAACTATGGCTACACCTTC. The gene calls are TRBV7-2 and TRBJ1-2; D unclear. The CDR3 consists of 12 residues. The germline gives CDR1 SGHTA, CDR2 FQGNSA. V was clipped by 3 bases and J by 2 bases, with 4 bases between them.